Listed here is a single TCR beta chain. Its antigen remains unidentified. The CDR3 spans 15 residues. V shed 0 bases, J shed 6 bases, and the junction held 7 bases outside the gene matches. Germline loops: CDR1 SGDLS, CDR2 YYNGEE. Produced via immunoSEQ multiplex PCR; TCRdb's table is partial and in-frame only. The data hold just under 100,000 clones, with approximately 90% observed a single time. The sample is drawn from a study of T cell responses to AZD1222 COVID-19 vaccine. Study context: Second doses at about 4 or about 12 weeks were pooled. Overall study results and limits: Clonal diversity was possibly underestimated, and white British individuals and females predominated among donors. No day 14 peak samples; only post-peak repertoires were characterized. Reportedly, close to half of spike-specific TCRs are directed against unmutated variant regions.

The sequence was obtained from an adult in good health. The starting material was peripheral blood, obtained on day 0 of AZD1222 vaccination. The genes are TRBV9 and TRBJ1-2; 8 bases map to TRBD1. The CDR3 nucleotides are TGTGCCAGCAGCGTAGTGGGGACAGGCTTCCATGGCTACACCTTC. It is translated as CASSVVGTGFHGYTF.